This T cell receptor (beta chain) appears in the sequencing data of a study of regulatory T cells in long-lasting Graves disease. This clonotype was picked up many times. Its target is unknown. Findings of the study overall: Persistent cases of Graves' showed reduced TCR diversity relative to newly diagnosed patients.

Both iRepertoire HTBI primers and Arm-PCR of CDR3 regions were used to build the TCR beta libraries. Per the authors' pipeline: In the combined samples, roughly 60 TRBV and 14 to 15 TRBJ segments were identified. TCRdb reanalysed the multiplex PCR reads using MiXCR and keeps one entry per CDR3 protein. The V and J calls, along with clone size, are taken from TCRdb and not from the paper's own processing. The profile shows some 370,000 distinct CDR3 sequences, roughly 25% of them singletons. Regarding time point: persistent/refractory GD, antithyroid drugs over 5 years with positive TRAb. From RNA extracted from PBMCs, the TCR library was made. Graves' disease diagnosis relied on American Thyroid Association guidelines. The material sequenced was peripheral blood mononuclear cells (PBMCs), taken when the disease was refractory, from a patient treated with antithyroid drugs. The source of this sequence is a woman aged 40 to 50 with Graves disease.

CDR3 bases: TGTGCCAGCAGCTTACGTGCAGGCTACGAGCAGTACTTC. As protein: CASSLRAGYEQYF. This rearrangement joins TRBV7-2 to TRBJ2-7; D not resolved. Germline lookup yields CDR1 SGHTA and CDR2 FQGNSA. The CDR3 totals 13 residues. Trimming shortened V by 2 bases and J by 3 bases, and 8 bases separated the two germline ends.